Presented here are 18 T cell receptor beta chains from one specimen sequenced in a study of identical twins (dated by TCRdb to the mid-2010s). The library came from 5' RACE. The sequencer listed for this sample is Illumina HiSeq 2000. TCRdb handled the public reads itself, with Q25 trimming in fastp and clone calling in MiXCR, and kept productive beta chains. Each entry merges the rows of one CDR3 protein and shows their most common DNA and genes. Present in this sample are fewer than 250,000 distinct CDR3 sequences, 5.5% to 7% of which were seen just once. The ten largest make up roughly 3.9% of the sample. These records were also assigned to another study, of yellow fever vaccine responses in identical twins.

The sequenced sample was memory (CD45RO+) T cells sorted from blood. Explained via the paper, the cell subset or site label denotes: CD45RO+ enriched T cells. These receptor sequences come from a woman younger than 30 in good health.

CDR3 DNA sequence: TGTGCCAGCAGCCTTAGCGGAGAGCTCTCCTACGAGCAGTACTTC. The encoded protein is CASSLSGELSYEQYF. The V and J genes are TRBV13 and TRBJ2-7, with a tentative D call TRBD2 (6 bases). The CDR3 length is 15 residues. Per the germline V gene, CDR1 is PRHDT and CDR2 is FYEKMQ (reference sequence). Trimming removed 5 bases from V and 0 bases from J, with 14 bases in between.

This clonotype has a count of ten or more. The chain has TRBV12-3 or TRBV12-4 and TRBJ1-6; D remains ambiguous. This CDR3 is built from 13 residues. The germline V and J ends were trimmed by 8 bases and 8 bases, with 13 bases remaining between them. This CDR3 is CASCTGSHSPLHF. The CDR3, as DNA: TGTGCCAGCTGTACGGGTTCTCATTCACCCCTCCACTTT.

The genes are TRBV5-8 and TRBJ1-1; D gene ambiguous. The germline CDR1 and CDR2 sequences are SGHTS and YDEGEE. Deletions cut 0 bases from V and 0 bases from J, with 6 bases between. The CDR3 totals 14 residues. The CDR3 here is CASSLDALNTEAFF. The CDR3 DNA sequence: TGTGCCAGCAGCTTGGACGCATTGAACACTGAAGCTTTCTTT.

CDR3 region: CATSRVPSEGYTF. The CDR3 DNA is TGTGCCACCAGCAGAGTGCCATCGGAAGGCTACACCTTC. The chain combines TRBV15 with TRBJ1-2; unclear D gene. Germline V lookup: CDR1 LNHNV, CDR2 YYDKDF (reference sequence). The CDR3 contains 13 residues. Trimming shortened V by 1 base and J by 8 bases, and 11 bases separated the two germline ends.

This clonotype was observed many times. The chain recombines TRBV27 with TRBJ2-7, with 11 bases aligning to TRBD2. This CDR3 is built from 15 residues. Per the germline V gene, CDR1 is MNHEY and CDR2 is SMNVEV (reference sequence). V gave up 3 bases and J gave up 3 bases; unmatched junction bases: 4. The CDR3 region is CASSFGLAGGYEQYF. In DNA, the CDR3 is TGTGCCAGCAGTTTCGGACTAGCGGGTGGCTACGAGCAGTACTTC.

This clonotype showed up just once. The chain recombines TRBV4-2 with TRBJ2-6; the match to TRBD2 covers 14 bases. The CDR3 is made up of 19 amino acids. Germline CDR1 LGHNA, CDR2 YNFKEQ. J was trimmed by 4 bases and V by 4 bases; bases with no gene match: 9. CDR3 coding DNA: TGTGCCAGCAGCCCCAGGACTAGCGGGGGGCTAGCCGGGGCCAACGTCCTGACTTTC. Protein: CASSPRTSGGLAGANVLTF.

This clonotype was seen ten or more times. The V and J genes are TRBV5-1 and TRBJ1-1; D possibly corresponds to TRBD1 (6 bases). The CDR3 is made up of 15 amino acids. Germline-derived CDR1 and CDR2 are SGHRS and YFSETQ. Trimming removed 4 bases at V and 6 bases at J, with 19 bases between. CDR3 sequence (DNA): TGCGCCAGCAGCCCCCCGGGGGGGCTTACTTCTGAAGCTTTCTTT. Translated: CASSPPGGLTSEAFF.

Only a few counts were recorded for this clonotype. V and J are TRBV4-2 and TRBJ2-7, with 8 bases identical to TRBD2. Germline CDR1 LGHNA, CDR2 YNFKEQ. The CDR3 loop spans 16 amino acids. Germline trimming cut 1 base from V and 4 bases from J; bases unmatched to any gene: 9. CDR3 nucleotides: TGTGCCAGCAGCCAAGGGGGACTAGAGGGGTCGTACGAGCAGTACTTC. Its protein product is CASSQGGLEGSYEQYF.

V is TRBV7-8 and J is TRBJ1-2; 7 nucleotides agree with TRBD1. Trimming removed 5 bases from V and 4 bases from J; junction bases left unmatched: 7. The CDR3 is 14 amino acids. Germline CDR1 SGHVS, CDR2 FQNEAQ. CDR3 region: CASSAKGAGYGYTF. The CDR3 DNA reads as TGTGCCAGCAGCGCCAAGGGGGCGGGCTATGGCTACACCTTC.

This clonotype was found many times. This sequence joins TRBV10-3 and TRBJ2-1; tentative D call: TRBD2 (5 bases). The CDR3 consists of 15 residues. Trimming pared 0 bases from V and 6 bases from J, leaving 12 bases between. The germline V gene encodes CDR1 ENHRY and CDR2 SYGVKD. Here the CDR3 reads CAISESSANSNEQFF. CDR3 sequence (DNA): TGTGCCATCAGTGAGTCTAGCGCCAATTCCAATGAGCAGTTCTTC.

The table lists this clonotype with many counts. The chain couples TRBV29-1 to TRBJ1-1; D is unresolved. Trimming left V 4 bases short and J 2 bases short, with 11 bases between. The CDR3 consists of 13 residues. Germline lookup yields CDR1 SQVTM and CDR2 ANQGSEA. CDR3 coding DNA: TGCAGCGTTGCCGGGTTAGCAAACACTGAAGCTTTCTTT. Amino acid sequence: CSVAGLANTEAFF.

This clonotype appeared a few times. J is TRBJ2-5 and V is TRBV7-9; perhaps TRBD1 as D (5 bases). Trimming took 4 bases from V and 2 from J, leaving 14 bases between them. The CDR3 extends over 15 amino acids. Looked up from germline, CDR1 is SEHNR and CDR2 is FQNEAQ (reference sequence). The CDR3 loop reads CASSSSAAGQETQYF. The CDR3 nucleotides are TGTGCCAGCAGCTCAAGCGCTGCAGGGCAAGAGACCCAGTACTTC.

This chain joins TRBV7-2 and TRBJ1-2; 7 nucleotides line up with TRBD1. Germline V gene sequence: CDR1 SGHTA, CDR2 FQGNSA. The CDR3 has 14 residues. J was trimmed by 4 bases and V by 5 bases; bases with no gene match: 7. The CDR3 is CASSRDRETYGYTF. The CDR3 bases are TGTGCCAGCAGCCGAGACAGGGAGACCTATGGCTACACCTTC.

V gene TRBV19 combines with J gene TRBJ2-7, with D perhaps given as TRBD1 or TRBD2 (5 bases each). In germline, CDR1 is LNHDA, CDR2 SQIVND (reference sequence). Trimming left V 7 bases short and J 4 bases short, with 17 bases between. The CDR3 extends over 14 amino acids. The CDR3: CASTPGAQVYEQYF. The CDR3 DNA reads as TGTGCCAGTACCCCCGGGGCGCAGGTTTACGAGCAGTACTTC.

The chain employs TRBV5-1 and TRBJ2-3; D is tentatively TRBD1 or TRBD2 (5 bases each). CDR3 length: 15 amino acids. In germline, CDR1 is SGHRS, CDR2 YFSETQ. V was trimmed by 4 bases and J by 0 bases, leaving 12 bases between them. The chain's CDR3 is CASSELGVSTDTQYF. As DNA, the CDR3 is TGCGCCAGCAGCGAGCTGGGGGTGAGCACAGATACGCAGTATTTT.

The chain has TRBV2 and TRBJ2-5, with D unresolved. Trimming removed 10 bases at V and 4 bases at J, with 10 bases between. The germline V gene has CDR1 SNHLY and CDR2 FYNNEI. The CDR3 is made up of 11 amino acids. CDR3 in amino acids: CATGRSETQYF. The DNA for the CDR3 is TGTGCCACCGGACGGTCAGAGACCCAGTACTTC.

The rearrangement joins TRBV6-1 to TRBJ2-3; TRBD2 matches 12 bases. CDR3 length: 16 residues. The junction had 3 bases not matched to a gene; V was cut back by 2 bases and J by 3 bases. Per the germline V gene, CDR1 is MNHNS and CDR2 is SASEGT. The CDR3 spells CASSETSGGPTDTQYF. The CDR3, as DNA: TGTGCCAGCAGTGAAACTAGCGGGGGGCCTACAGATACGCAGTATTTT.

The chain is built from TRBV6-5 and TRBJ1-5, with D tentatively TRBD1 (5 bases). V dropped 4 bases and J dropped 7 bases, with 11 bases sitting between them. This CDR3 contains 13 residues. CDR1 and CDR2 from the germline V gene are MNHEY and SVGAGI. CDR3 bases: TGTGCCAGCAGTTGGAGGGGTGCCCAGCCCCAGCATTTT. This translates into CASSWRGAQPQHF.